This passage covers 15 T cell receptor beta chains from one sample sequenced in a study of CD8 T cells in ankylosing spondylitis. Each CDR3 protein gets one entry after TCRdb re-called the 5' RACE reads with MiXCR. The sample records 250,000 or so distinct CDR3 sequences, about 24% being singletons. The sample was blood, either unsorted or a sorted T cell fraction (not recorded which). Every receptor here comes from a male donor with ankylosing spondylitis or in good health (not recorded which).

The chain has TRBV10-3 and TRBJ2-1; D unclear. CDR3 size: 12 residues. V gave up 6 bases and J gave up 8 bases, with 11 bases separating them. Germline assignment: CDR1 ENHRY and CDR2 SYGVKD. CDR3 nucleotide sequence: TGTGCCATCAGGGGCCCCGACGATGAGCAGTTCTTC. Translating gives CAIRGPDDEQFF.

This clonotype was detected a few times. The chain carries TRBV10-3 and TRBJ2-1; 9 bases line up with TRBD1. Germline assignment: CDR1 ENHRY and CDR2 SYGVKD. The CDR3 is 14 residues long. Trimming removed 2 bases from V and 9 bases from J; junction bases left unmatched: 5. The CDR3 sequence is CAISEEQGAAEQFF. In DNA form, the CDR3 reads TGTGCCATCAGTGAGGAACAGGGGGCCGCTGAGCAGTTCTTC.

The chain links TRBV2 to TRBJ2-1; D possibly corresponds to TRBD1 (6 bases). Between the trimmed V and J ends, which lost 6 bases and 4 bases, there was a span of 10 bases. Germline-derived CDR1 and CDR2 are SNHLY and FYNNEI. The CDR3 spans 13 residues. CDR3 DNA sequence: TGTGCCAGCAGCGTTGGACAGTACAATGAGCAGTTCTTC. This sequence encodes CASSVGQYNEQFF.

This clonotype has just a few counts. This chain joins TRBV29-1 and TRBJ2-3; TRBD2 is a possible D gene (7 bases). V gave up 4 bases and J gave up 1 base, with 15 bases separating them. Germline loops: CDR1 SQVTM, CDR2 ANQGSEA. This CDR3 is built from 15 residues. DNA for the CDR3: TGCAGCGTTGCAGGGGAGGGAGGGGGCACAGATACGCAGTATTTT. Translating it yields CSVAGEGGGTDTQYF.

This clonotype has ten or more counts. The chain couples TRBV9 to TRBJ2-3; either TRBD1 or TRBD2 may supply D (5 bases each). The CDR3 extends over 15 amino acids. CDR1 is SGDLS and CDR2 is YYNGEE in the germline V gene. V lost 6 bases and J 2 bases, leaving 16 bases between the germline ends. The CDR3 nucleotides are TGTGCCAGCACCCCGAGAGGGGTCTCCACAGATACGCAGTATTTT. Translated, it gives CASTPRGVSTDTQYF.

A remark on this clonotype: A much larger clonotype is one base distant, so this may be a read error. The chain recombines TRBV29-1 with TRBJ2-3; no definite D call. From germline, CDR1 is SQVTM and CDR2 ANQGSEA. Trimming cost V 5 bases and J 3 bases, with 9 bases left between them. This CDR3 contains 12 residues. CDR3 region: CSVHQRTDTQYF. Here the CDR3 DNA reads TGCAGCGTTCACCAGAGAACAGATACGCAGTATTTT.

This clonotype was recorded many times. This chain joins TRBV12-3 or TRBV12-4 and TRBJ2-3; D possibly uses TRBD1 or TRBD2 (5 bases each). The CDR3 contains 15 residues. Trimming removed 5 bases from V and 0 bases from J, with 12 bases in between. In DNA, the CDR3 is TGTGCCAGCAGTGGGGACGGACGAAGCACAGATACGCAGTATTTT. It specifies CASSGDGRSTDTQYF.

The V and J genes are TRBV7-8 and TRBJ2-5; possible D gene TRBD2, 6 bases. This CDR3 has 14 amino acids. V gave up 7 bases and J gave up 4 bases, with 16 bases separating them. Germline loops: CDR1 SGHVS, CDR2 FQNEAQ. CDR3: CASIGGYPRETQYF. As DNA, the CDR3 is TGTGCCAGCATCGGGGGATACCCACGAGAGACCCAGTACTTC.

In its sample, this clonotype was seen a few times. The V and J genes are TRBV20-1 and TRBJ1-2; TRBD1 aligns across 8 bases. With 0 bases clipped from V and 2 bases from J, the junction kept 5 bases outside the gene matches. The CDR3 has 15 residues. Germline values: CDR1 DFQATT, CDR2 SNEGSKA (reference sequence). The CDR3 bases are TGCAGTGCTAGAGATAGGGACAGGAGAAACTATGGCTACACCTTC. Its translation: CSARDRDRRNYGYTF.

This clonotype has a count of ten or more. The conserved final phenylalanine or tryptophan is absent from the CDR3, which likely points to a read error. This chain connects TRBV20-1 to TRBJ1-6; no clear D. This CDR3 spans 14 amino acids. From germline, CDR1 is DFQATT and CDR2 SNEGSKA (reference sequence). V was clipped by 3 bases and J by 6 bases, with 12 bases between them. The CDR3 protein is CSASLGSGNSPLHL. CDR3 bases: TGCAGTGCTAGCCTTGGTTCTGGTAATTCACCCCTCCACCTT.

The table lists this clonotype with many counts. The V call is TRBV12-3 or TRBV12-4, the J call TRBJ1-2; TRBD1 agrees at 7 bases. With V trimmed by 3 bases and J by 7 bases, 5 bases remained unmatched. The CDR3 loop spans 13 amino acids. The CDR3 DNA is TGTGCCAGCAGTTTGGAGGGGGCCAGTGGCTACACCTTC. Translation: CASSLEGASGYTF.

This clonotype was observed at least ten times. The chain has TRBV29-1 and TRBJ2-5; TRBD2 agrees at 14 bases. Looked up from germline, CDR1 is SQVTM and CDR2 is ANQGSEA. Germline trimming cut 2 bases from V and 3 bases from J; bases unmatched to any gene: 5. This CDR3 region has 16 residues. The CDR3: CSVERTSGGSKETQYF. CDR3 coding DNA: TGCAGCGTTGAAAGGACTAGCGGGGGGTCCAAAGAGACCCAGTACTTC.

The V and J genes are TRBV30 and TRBJ2-3; 8 positions agree with TRBD2. Germline V CDR1 and CDR2: GTSNPN, SVGIG (reference sequence). There are 14 residues in the CDR3. V was pared by 7 bases and J by 4 bases, with 10 bases of the junction left unmatched. CDR3 nucleotides: TGTGCCTTGGCGTCAGCGGGGGTTGCAGATACGCAGTATTTT. Its translation is CALASAGVADTQYF.

The genes are TRBV3-1 and TRBJ2-7, with D perhaps being TRBD1 or TRBD2 (5 bases each). The CDR3 sequence is 15 residues long. Trimming removed 11 bases at V and 7 bases at J, with 27 bases between. Germline values: CDR1 LGHDT, CDR2 YNNKEL (reference sequence). CDR3 nucleotide sequence: TGTGCCTGCTGCCAAGATCGAGGGGCGACCTTGGAGCAGTACTTC. Its translation is CACCQDRGATLEQYF.

In DNA form, the CDR3 reads TGTGCCAGCAGCCAAGTCGGGGGGACCATGGAGACCCAGTACTTC. The encoded protein is CASSQVGGTMETQYF. The chain combines TRBV4-2 with TRBJ2-5, with 7 positions matching TRBD2. CDR1 and CDR2 (germline): LGHNA, YNFKEQ. The CDR3 totals 15 residues. V shed 1 base, J shed 5 bases, and the junction held 7 bases outside the gene matches.